The T cell receptor (beta chain) described here comes from a study of human T cells and chemical hapten exposure. As for the study in general: The study traced per-sample TCR yield variation mainly to small differences in pooled library volumes. General study points: No alteration of TCRs above 1 in 1000 frequency was seen with DPC sensitization.

Individual cDNA molecules received unique molecular identifiers in the library. Study processing details: Per sample, the median was about 88,000 TCRs, with values from 23,224 to 690,600. TCRdb re-analysed the 5' RACE reads in MiXCR, keeping a single row per CDR3 protein. Clone size and V and J calls follow TCRdb, not the original study. The data show some 78,000 distinct CDR3 sequences, with roughly 8% seen just once and under 3% held by the top ten. The CDR3 runs to 13 residues. Germline loops: CDR1 DFQATT, CDR2 SNEGSKA (reference sequence). V gave up 5 bases and J gave up 0 bases, with 10 bases separating them. Comment on this clonotype: Its antigen is unidentified.

Blood, whole and unfractionated, served as the source for total RNA extraction. The receptor was derived from a male donor in good health. The chain couples TRBV20-1 to TRBJ2-5; D possibly corresponds to TRBD1 (6 bases). The CDR3 loop reads CSAPRDNQETQYF. CDR3 DNA sequence: TGCAGTGCTCCCCGGGACAACCAAGAGACCCAGTACTTC.